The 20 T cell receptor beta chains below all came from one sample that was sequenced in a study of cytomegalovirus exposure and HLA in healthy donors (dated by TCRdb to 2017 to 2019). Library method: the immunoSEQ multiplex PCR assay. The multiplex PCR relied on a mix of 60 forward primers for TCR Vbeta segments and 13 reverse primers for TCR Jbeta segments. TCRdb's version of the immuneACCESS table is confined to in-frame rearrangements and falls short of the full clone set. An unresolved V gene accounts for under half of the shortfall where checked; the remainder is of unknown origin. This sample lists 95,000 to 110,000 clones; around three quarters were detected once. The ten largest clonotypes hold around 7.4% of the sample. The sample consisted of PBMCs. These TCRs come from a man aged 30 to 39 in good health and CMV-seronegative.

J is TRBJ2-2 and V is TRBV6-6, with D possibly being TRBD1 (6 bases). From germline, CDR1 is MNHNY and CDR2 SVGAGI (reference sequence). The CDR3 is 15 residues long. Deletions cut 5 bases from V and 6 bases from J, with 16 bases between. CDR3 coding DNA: TGTGCCAGCAGTCACCCACAGGGAAGAGCCGGGGAGCTGTTTTTT. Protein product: CASSHPQGRAGELFF.

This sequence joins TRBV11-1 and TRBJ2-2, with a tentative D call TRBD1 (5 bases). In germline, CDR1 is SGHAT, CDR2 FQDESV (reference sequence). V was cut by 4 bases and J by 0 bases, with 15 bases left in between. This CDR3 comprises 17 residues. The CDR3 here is CASSSKQVQPNTGELFF. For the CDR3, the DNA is TGTGCCAGCAGCTCAAAACAGGTGCAACCGAACACCGGGGAGCTGTTTTTT.

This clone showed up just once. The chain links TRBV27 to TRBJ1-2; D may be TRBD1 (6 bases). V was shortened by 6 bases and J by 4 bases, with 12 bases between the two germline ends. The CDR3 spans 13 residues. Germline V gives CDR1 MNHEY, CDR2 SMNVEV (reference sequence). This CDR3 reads CASSPGVGYGYTF. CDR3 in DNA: TGTGCCAGCAGCCCAGGGGTCGGCTATGGCTACACCTTC.

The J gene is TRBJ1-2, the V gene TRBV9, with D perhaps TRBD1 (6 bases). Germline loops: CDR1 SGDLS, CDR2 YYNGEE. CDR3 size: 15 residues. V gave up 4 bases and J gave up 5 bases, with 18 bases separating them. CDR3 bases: TGTGCCAGCAGCCCGACGGACAGCGAGATTTATGGCTACACCTTC. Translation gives CASSPTDSEIYGYTF.

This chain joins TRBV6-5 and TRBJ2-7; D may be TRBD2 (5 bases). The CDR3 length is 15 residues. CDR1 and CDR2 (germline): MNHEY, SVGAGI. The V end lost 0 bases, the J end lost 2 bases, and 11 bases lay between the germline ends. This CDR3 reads CASSYSRQRAYEQYF. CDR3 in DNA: TGTGCCAGCAGTTACTCACGTCAGAGGGCCTACGAGCAGTACTTC.

The CDR3 region has the DNA TGCAGCGTTGTTTGGGGCAAGTCTGGAAACACCATATATTTT. As protein: CSVVWGKSGNTIYF. The chain is built from TRBV29-1 and TRBJ1-3, with D perhaps matching TRBD1 (5 bases). V lost 4 bases and J lost 1, with 11 bases in between. Germline CDR1 is SQVTM and CDR2 is ANQGSEA. The CDR3 length is 14 residues.

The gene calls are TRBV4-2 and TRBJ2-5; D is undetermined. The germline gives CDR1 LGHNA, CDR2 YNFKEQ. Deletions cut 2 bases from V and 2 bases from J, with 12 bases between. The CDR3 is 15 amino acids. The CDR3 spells CASSQIGQTQETQYF. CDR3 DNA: TGTGCCAGCAGCCAAATTGGTCAGACTCAAGAGACCCAGTACTTC.

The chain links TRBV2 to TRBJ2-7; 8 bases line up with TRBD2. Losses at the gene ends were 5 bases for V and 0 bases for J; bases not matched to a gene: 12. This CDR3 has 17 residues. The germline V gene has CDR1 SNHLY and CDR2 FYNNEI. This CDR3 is CASSLNGLAQFSYEQYF. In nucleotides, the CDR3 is TGTGCCAGCAGTCTAAACGGACTAGCTCAGTTCTCCTACGAGCAGTACTTC.

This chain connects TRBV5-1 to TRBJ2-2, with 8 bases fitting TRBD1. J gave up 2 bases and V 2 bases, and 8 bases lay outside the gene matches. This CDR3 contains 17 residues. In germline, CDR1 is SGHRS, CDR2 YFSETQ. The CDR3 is CASSFPQGALNTGELFF. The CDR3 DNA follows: TGCGCCAGCAGCTTCCCCCAGGGGGCCCTTAACACCGGGGAGCTGTTTTTT.

The CDR3 DNA follows: TGCGCCAGCAGCGAGTACTCGAGCTCCTACGAGCAGTACTTC. Protein: CASSEYSSSYEQYF. The chain links TRBV5-1 to TRBJ2-7; D remains ambiguous. This CDR3 contains 14 residues. V lost 4 bases and J 0 bases, leaving 11 bases between the germline ends. Germline loops: CDR1 SGHRS, CDR2 YFSETQ.

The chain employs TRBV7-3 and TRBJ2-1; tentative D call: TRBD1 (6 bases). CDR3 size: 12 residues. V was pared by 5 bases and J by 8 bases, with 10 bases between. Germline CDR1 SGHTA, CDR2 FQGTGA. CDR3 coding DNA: TGTGCCAGCAGCCCCAACAGGGATGAGCAGTTCTTC. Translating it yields CASSPNRDEQFF.

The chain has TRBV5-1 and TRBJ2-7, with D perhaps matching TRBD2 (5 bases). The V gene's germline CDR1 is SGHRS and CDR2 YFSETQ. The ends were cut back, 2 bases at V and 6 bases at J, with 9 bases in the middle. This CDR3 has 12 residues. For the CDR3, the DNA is TGCGCCAGCAGCTTACCGGGGAGCGAGCAGTACTTC. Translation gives CASSLPGSEQYF.

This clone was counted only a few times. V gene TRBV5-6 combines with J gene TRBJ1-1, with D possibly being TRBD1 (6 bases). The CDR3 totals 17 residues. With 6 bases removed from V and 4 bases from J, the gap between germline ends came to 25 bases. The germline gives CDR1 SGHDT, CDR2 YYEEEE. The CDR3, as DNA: TGTGCCAGCACCCCCCTCATCCAGGGGCCCGGGGCCACTGAAGCTTTCTTT. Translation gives CASTPLIQGPGATEAFF.

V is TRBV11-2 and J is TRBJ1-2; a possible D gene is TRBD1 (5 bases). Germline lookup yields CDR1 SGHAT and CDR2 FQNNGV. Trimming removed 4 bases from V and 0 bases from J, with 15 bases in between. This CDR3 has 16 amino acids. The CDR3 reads CASSSVRQWSNYGYTF. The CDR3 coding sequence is TGTGCCAGCAGCTCCGTCCGACAGTGGTCTAACTATGGCTACACCTTC.

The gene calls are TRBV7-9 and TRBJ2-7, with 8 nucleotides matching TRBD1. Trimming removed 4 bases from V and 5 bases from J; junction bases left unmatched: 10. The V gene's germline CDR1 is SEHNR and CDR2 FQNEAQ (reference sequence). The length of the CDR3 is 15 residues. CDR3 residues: CASSSPDRVPNEQYF. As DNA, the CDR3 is TGTGCCAGCAGCTCACCGGACAGGGTCCCTAACGAGCAGTACTTC.

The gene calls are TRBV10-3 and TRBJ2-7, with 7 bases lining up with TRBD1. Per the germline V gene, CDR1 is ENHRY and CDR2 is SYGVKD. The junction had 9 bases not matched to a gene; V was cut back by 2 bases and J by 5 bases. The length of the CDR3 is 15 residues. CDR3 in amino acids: CAISEPPGGSHEQYF. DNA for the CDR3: TGTGCCATCAGTGAGCCCCCAGGGGGAAGCCACGAGCAGTACTTC.

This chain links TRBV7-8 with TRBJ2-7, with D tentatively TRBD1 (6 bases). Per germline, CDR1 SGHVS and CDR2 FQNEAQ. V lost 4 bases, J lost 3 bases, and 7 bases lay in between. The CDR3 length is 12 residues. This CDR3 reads CASSSTGYEQYF. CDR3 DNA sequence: TGTGCCAGCAGCTCGACAGGCTACGAGCAGTACTTC.

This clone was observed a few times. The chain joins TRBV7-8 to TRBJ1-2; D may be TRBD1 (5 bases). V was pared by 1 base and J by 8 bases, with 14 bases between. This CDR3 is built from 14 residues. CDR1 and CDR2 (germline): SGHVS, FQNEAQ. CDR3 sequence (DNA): TGTGCCAGCAGCTTAGTAACCCCAACAGGAGGCTACACCTTC. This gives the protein CASSLVTPTGGYTF.

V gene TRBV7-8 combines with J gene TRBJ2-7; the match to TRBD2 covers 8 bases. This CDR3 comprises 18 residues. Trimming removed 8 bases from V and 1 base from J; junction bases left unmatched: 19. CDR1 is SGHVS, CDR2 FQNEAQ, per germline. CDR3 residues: CASFRPGQLTSGSYEQYF. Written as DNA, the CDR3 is TGTGCCAGCTTTAGACCGGGACAACTAACTAGCGGATCCTACGAGCAGTACTTC.

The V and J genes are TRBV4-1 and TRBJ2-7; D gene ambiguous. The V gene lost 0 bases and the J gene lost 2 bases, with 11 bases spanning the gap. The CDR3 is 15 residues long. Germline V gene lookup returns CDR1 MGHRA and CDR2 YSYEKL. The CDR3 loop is CASSQDWSVPYEQYF. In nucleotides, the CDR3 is TGCGCCAGCAGCCAAGATTGGAGCGTCCCCTACGAGCAGTACTTC.